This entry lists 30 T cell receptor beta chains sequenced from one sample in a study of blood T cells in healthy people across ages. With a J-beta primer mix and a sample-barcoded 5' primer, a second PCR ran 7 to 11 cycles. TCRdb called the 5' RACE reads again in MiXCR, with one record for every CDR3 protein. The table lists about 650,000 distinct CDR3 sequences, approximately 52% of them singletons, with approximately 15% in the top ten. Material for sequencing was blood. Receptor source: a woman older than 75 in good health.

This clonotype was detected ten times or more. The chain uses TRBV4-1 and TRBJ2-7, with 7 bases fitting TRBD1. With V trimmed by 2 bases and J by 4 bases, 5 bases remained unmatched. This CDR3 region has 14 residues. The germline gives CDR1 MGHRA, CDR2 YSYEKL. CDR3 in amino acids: CASSQQQGLYEQYF. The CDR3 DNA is TGCGCCAGCAGCCAACAACAGGGGCTATACGAGCAGTACTTC.

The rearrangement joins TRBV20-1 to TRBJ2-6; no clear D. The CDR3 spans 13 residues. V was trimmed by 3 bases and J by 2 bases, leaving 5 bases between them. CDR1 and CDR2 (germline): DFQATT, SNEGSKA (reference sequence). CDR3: CSASIPGANVLTF. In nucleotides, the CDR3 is TGCAGTGCTAGCATCCCTGGGGCCAACGTCCTGACTTTC.

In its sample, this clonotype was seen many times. CDR3 loop: CATSEQDRGYEQYF. In DNA, the CDR3 is TGTGCCACCAGTGAACAGGACAGGGGATACGAGCAGTACTTC. The chain links TRBV24-1 to TRBJ2-7; 9 nucleotides match TRBD1. Germline trimming cut 4 bases from V and 4 bases from J; bases unmatched to any gene: 4. CDR1 and CDR2 (germline): KGHDR, SFDVKD. CDR3 length: 14 amino acids.

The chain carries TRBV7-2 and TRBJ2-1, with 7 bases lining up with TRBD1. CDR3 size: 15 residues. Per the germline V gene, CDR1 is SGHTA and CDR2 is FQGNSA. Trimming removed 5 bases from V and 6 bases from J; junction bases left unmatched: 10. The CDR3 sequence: CASSLPGQPSNEQFF. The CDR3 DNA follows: TGTGCCAGCAGCCTACCGGGACAGCCTTCCAATGAGCAGTTCTTC.

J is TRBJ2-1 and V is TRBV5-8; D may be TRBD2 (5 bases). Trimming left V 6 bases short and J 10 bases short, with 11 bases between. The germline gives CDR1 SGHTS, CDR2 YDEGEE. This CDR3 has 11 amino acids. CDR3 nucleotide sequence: TGTGCCAGCAACCCTTGGAGGGAGCAGTTCTTC. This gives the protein CASNPWREQFF.

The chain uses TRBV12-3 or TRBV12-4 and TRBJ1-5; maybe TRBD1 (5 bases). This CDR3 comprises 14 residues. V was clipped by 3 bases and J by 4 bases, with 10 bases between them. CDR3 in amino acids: CASSFGGENQPQHF. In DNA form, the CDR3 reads TGTGCCAGCAGTTTTGGAGGGGAGAATCAGCCCCAGCATTTT.

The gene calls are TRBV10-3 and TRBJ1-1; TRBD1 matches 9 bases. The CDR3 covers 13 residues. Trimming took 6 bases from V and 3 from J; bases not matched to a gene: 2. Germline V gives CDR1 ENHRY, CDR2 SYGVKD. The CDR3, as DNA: TGTGCCATCAGGCGGACAGGGGACACTGAAGCTTTCTTT. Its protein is CAIRRTGDTEAFF.

In DNA form, the CDR3 reads TGTGCCAGCAGCTTACAGGCAGGGAACAACAATGAGCAGTTCTTC. This translates into CASSLQAGNNNEQFF. The chain links TRBV7-3 to TRBJ2-1; a possible D gene is TRBD1 (5 bases). V lost 2 bases and J lost 5, with 13 bases in between. The CDR3 consists of 15 residues. Germline values: CDR1 SGHTA, CDR2 FQGTGA.

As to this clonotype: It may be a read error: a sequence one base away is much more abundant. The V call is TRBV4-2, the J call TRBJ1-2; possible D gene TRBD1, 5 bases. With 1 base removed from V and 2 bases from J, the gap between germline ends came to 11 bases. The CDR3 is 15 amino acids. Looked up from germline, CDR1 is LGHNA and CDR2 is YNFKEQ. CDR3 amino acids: CASSQADGGNYGYTF. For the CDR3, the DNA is TGTGCCAGCAGCCAAGCCGATGGGGGAAACTATGGCTACACCTTC.

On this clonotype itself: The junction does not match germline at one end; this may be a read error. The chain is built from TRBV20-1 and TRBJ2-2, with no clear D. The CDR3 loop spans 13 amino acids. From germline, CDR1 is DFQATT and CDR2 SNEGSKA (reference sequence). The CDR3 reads CSARVSYTRELFF. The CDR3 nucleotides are TGCAGTGCTAGAGTCAGTTACACCAGGGAGCTGTTTTTT.

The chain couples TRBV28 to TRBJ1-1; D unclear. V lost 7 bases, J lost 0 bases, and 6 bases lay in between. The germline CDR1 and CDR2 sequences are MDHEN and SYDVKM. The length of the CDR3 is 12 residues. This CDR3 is CASTSLNTEAFF. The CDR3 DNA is TGTGCCAGCACTTCTTTGAACACTGAAGCTTTCTTT.

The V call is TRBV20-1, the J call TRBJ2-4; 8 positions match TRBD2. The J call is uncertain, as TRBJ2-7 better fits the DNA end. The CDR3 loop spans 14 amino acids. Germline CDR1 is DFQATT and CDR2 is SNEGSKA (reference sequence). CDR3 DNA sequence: TGCAGTGCTAGAGATGAGCGGGGGATATCCGAGCAGTACTTC. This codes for CSARDERGISEQYF.

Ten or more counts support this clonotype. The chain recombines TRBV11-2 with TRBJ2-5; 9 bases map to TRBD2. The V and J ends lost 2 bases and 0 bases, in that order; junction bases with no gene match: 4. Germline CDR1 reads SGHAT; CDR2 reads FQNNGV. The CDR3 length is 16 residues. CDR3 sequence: CASSLISGRNQETQYF. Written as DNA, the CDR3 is TGTGCCAGCAGCTTAATAAGCGGGAGGAACCAAGAGACCCAGTACTTC.

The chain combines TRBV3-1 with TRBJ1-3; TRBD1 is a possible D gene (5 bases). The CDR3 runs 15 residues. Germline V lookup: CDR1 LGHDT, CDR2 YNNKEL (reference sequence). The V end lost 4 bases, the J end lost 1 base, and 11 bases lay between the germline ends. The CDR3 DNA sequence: TGTGCCAGCAGCCCCGAGGGGCGATCTGGAAACACCATATATTTT. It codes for CASSPEGRSGNTIYF.

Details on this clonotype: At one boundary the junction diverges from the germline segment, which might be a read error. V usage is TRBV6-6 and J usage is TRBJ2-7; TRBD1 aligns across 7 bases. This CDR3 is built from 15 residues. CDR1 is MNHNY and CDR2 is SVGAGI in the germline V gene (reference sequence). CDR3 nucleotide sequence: TGTGCCAGCAGTTACGACAGGGAGATCTCCTACGAACAGTACTTC. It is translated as CASSYDREISYEQYF.

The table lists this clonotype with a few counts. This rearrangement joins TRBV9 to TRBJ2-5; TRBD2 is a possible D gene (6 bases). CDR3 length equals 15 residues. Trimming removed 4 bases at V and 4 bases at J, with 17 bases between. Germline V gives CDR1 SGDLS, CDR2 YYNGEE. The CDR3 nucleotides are TGTGCCAGCAGCCCCCAAGCGGGCATTCGAGAGACCCAGTACTTC. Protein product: CASSPQAGIRETQYF.

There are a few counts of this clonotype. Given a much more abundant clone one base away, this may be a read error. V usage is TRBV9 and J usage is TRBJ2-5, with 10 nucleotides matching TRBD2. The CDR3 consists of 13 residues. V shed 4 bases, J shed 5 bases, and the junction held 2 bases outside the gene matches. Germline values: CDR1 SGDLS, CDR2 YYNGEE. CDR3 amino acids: CASSWGLAETQYF. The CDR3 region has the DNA TGTGCCAGCAGCTGGGGACTAGCGGAGACCCAGTACTTC.

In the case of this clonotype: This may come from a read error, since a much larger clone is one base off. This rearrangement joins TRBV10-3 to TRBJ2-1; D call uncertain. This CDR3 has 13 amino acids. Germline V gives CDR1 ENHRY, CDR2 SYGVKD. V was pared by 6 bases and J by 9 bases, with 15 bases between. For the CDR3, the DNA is TGTGCCATCAGGCAGGATGGGCGCGGTGAGCAGTTCTTC. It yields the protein CAIRQDGRGEQFF.

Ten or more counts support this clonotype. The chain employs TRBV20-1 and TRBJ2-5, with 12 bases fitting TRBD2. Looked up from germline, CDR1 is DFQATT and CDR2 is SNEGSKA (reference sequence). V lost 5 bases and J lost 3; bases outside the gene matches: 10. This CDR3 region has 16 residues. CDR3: CSAPIPSGGVKETQYF. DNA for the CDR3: TGCAGTGCTCCAATCCCTAGCGGGGGGGTGAAAGAGACCCAGTACTTC.

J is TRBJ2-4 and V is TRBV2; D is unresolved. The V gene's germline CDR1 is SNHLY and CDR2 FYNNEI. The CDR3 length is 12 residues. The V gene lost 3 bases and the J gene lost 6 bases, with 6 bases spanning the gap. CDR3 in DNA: TGTGCCAGCAGTGACCATTCAAACATTCAGTACTTC. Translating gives CASSDHSNIQYF.

CDR3 sequence (DNA): TGTGCCAGCAGTCGCCGCAGGCAGGATCACTATGGCTACACCTTC. Its protein is CASSRRRQDHYGYTF. The chain joins TRBV27 to TRBJ1-2; no definite D call. V was clipped by 5 bases and J by 3 bases, with 16 bases between them. Per the germline V gene, CDR1 is MNHEY and CDR2 is SMNVEV (reference sequence). CDR3 length equals 15 residues.

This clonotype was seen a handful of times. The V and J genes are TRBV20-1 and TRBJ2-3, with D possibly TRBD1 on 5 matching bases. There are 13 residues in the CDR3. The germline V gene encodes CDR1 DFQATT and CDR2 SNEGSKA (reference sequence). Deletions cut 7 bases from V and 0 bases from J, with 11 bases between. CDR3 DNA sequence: TGCAGTGTAGACAGAGCTAGCACAGATACGCAGTATTTT. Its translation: CSVDRASTDTQYF.

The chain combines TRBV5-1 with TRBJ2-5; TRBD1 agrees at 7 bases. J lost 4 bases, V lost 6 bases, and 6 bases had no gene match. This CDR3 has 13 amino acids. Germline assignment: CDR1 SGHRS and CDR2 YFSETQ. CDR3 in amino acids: CASNEGAGETQYF. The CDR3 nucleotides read TGCGCCAGCAACGAGGGGGCGGGAGAGACCCAGTACTTC.

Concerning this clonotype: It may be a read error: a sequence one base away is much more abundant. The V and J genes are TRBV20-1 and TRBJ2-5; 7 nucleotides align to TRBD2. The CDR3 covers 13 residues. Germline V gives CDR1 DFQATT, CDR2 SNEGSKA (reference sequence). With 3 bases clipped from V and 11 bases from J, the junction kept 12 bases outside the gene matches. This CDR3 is CSASWSGTNEQYF. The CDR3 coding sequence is TGCAGTGCTAGCTGGAGCGGGACTAATGAGCAGTACTTC.

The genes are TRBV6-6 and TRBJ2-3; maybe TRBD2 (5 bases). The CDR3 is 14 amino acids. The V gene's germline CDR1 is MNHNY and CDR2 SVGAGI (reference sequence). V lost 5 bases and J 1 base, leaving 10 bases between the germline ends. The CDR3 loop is CASSNPGGTDTQYF. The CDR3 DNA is TGTGCCAGCAGTAATCCCGGGGGCACAGATACGCAGTATTTT.

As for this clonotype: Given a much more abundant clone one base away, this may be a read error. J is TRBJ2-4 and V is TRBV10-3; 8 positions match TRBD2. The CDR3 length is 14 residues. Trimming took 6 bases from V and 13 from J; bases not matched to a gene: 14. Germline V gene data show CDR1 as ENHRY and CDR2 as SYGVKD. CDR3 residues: CAISVTGGGDEQYF. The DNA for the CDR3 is TGTGCCATCAGCGTGACCGGGGGGGGTGATGAGCAGTACTTC.

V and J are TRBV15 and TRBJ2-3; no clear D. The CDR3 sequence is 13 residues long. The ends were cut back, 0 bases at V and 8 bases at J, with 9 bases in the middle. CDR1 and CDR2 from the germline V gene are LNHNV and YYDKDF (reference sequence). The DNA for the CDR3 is TGTGCCACCAGCAGAGATAAGGCTGGTACGCAGTATTTT. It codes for CATSRDKAGTQYF.

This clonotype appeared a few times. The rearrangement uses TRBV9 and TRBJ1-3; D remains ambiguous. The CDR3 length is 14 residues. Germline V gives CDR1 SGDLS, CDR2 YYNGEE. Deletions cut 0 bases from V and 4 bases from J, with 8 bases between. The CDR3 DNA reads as TGTGCCAGCAGCGTAGCTGGGGTCGGAAACACCATATATTTT. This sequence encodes CASSVAGVGNTIYF.

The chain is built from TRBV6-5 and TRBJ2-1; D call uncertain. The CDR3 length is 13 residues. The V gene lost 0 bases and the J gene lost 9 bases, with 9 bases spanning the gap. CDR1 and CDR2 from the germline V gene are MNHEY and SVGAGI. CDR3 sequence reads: CASSYSTPVEQFF. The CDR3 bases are TGTGCCAGCAGTTACTCGACGCCTGTTGAGCAGTTCTTC.

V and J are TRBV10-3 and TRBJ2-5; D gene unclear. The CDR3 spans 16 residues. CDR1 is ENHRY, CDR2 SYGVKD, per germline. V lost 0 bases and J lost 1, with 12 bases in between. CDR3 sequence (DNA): TGTGCCATCAGTGAGTCCAACTCACCTTTCCAAGAGACCCAGTACTTC. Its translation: CAISESNSPFQETQYF.